This TCR beta chain was captured in a study of T-cell reconstitution after alpha-beta-depleted transplantation in children (dated by TCRdb to between 2015 and 2016). In the study overall: Using TCR repertoire profiling, the study followed T-cell immune reconstitution in a quantitative way in children after TCRalphabeta/CD19-depleted allogeneic hematopoietic cell transplantation. What the work shows at the level of the full study, not this receptor alone: The high TCRbeta diversity at day 60 in some patients was ascribed to recipient T cells and intrathymic progenitors that had survived conditioning. The apparently early recovery of alphabetaT-cell counts about two months after transplant reportedly depended on only several hundred rapidly expanded clones that came from non-depleted graft cells. The frequencies of hyperexpanded clones fell over the following months, and after one year, T-cell counts and TCRbeta diversity were mostly attributed to newly produced T cells.

CDR1 and CDR2 were assigned from the germline V gene (reference sequence) as SEHNR and FQNEAQ. V is clipped by 6 bases and J by 2 bases, and the sequence between their germline boundaries is 9 bases long. Taken from cysteine to phenylalanine, the CDR3 has 13 residues. The CDR3 DNA has 39 bases and is translated from base 1. To prepare the library, PCR was applied. The sequencing machine was an Illumina HiSeq 2500. TCR libraries were prepared with molecular barcoding, using unique molecular identifiers to normalize TCRbeta repertoire quantification. In TCRdb, the public reads were trimmed at Q25 with fastp and aligned with MiXCR, with productive beta chains retained. Duplicate CDR3 protein sequences are folded into a single record with the most common DNA and genes. The sample includes thousands of distinct CDR3 sequences, with approximately 28% observed a single time. The ten largest clones add up to just over 60% of the sample.

This clonotype occurred many times. No antigen is known for it. Base qualities are missing; no much larger clone stands one base away. The sample's time point label is to be understood as: day 60 (about 2 months) after transplantation. The sample's treatment or condition, from its label and the paper: allogeneic hematopoietic cell transplantation with graft depleted of TCRalphabeta T cells and CD19 B cells. TCRalphabeta/CD19-depleted allogeneic hematopoietic cell grafts were given to the transplant recipients, all of whom were children. Recombination linked TRBV7-9 to TRBJ2-3; the D gene is possibly TRBD1, with 5 bases matching. This sequence was found in a male patient aged 2 to 9 who had a stem cell transplant for acute myeloid leukemia, so the T cells may come from the graft donor. The material sequenced was PBMCs, mostly from graft donor cells, taken 60 days after TCRalphabeta/CD19-depleted stem cell transplant. CDR3 sequence: CASSQGNTDTQYF. The sequenced DNA: TGTGCCAGCAGTCAGGGCAACACAGATACGCAGTATTTT.